These 10 T cell receptor beta chains originate from one sample sequenced in a study of T cell responses to AZD1222 COVID-19 vaccine. Clones were read by immunoSEQ multiplex PCR, and TCRdb kept only the in-frame ones, dropping some. The sample includes about 120,000 clones, over 75% seen only once; the top ten take around 3.1%. The sequences come from peripheral blood, collected on day 0 of AZD1222 vaccination. Every receptor here comes from an adult in good health.

The chain uses TRBV4-2 and TRBJ1-5, with TRBD1 matching over 8 bases. V dropped 3 bases and J dropped 7; count of bases not matched to a gene: 14. This CDR3 region has 17 residues. Germline values: CDR1 LGHNA, CDR2 YNFKEQ. The CDR3 loop is CASSHSGQGGNQQPQHF. The CDR3, as DNA: TGTGCCAGCAGCCACTCCGGACAGGGTGGGAATCAACAGCCCCAGCATTTT.

This clone has more than one count but fewer than ten. V and J are TRBV6-2 or TRBV6-3 and TRBJ1-5; D ambiguous. The ends were cut back, 0 bases at V and 5 bases at J, with 11 bases in the middle. CDR3 length equals 15 residues. Germline assignment: CDR1 MNHEY and CDR2 SVGEGT. This chain's CDR3 is CASSYSGRDYQPQHF. Here the CDR3 DNA reads TGTGCCAGCAGTTACTCCGGGAGGGATTATCAGCCCCAGCATTTT.

J is TRBJ2-7 and V is TRBV6-5; D may match TRBD1 or TRBD2 (6 bases each). Germline V gene data show CDR1 as MNHEY and CDR2 as SVGAGI. This CDR3 has 13 residues. V lost 10 bases and J lost 2, with 15 bases in between. The CDR3 sequence is CATRGDTTYEQYF. Written as DNA, the CDR3 is TGTGCCACGAGGGGGGACACGACCTACGAGCAGTACTTC.

The rearrangement uses TRBV2 and TRBJ1-2; possibly TRBD1 for D (6 bases). The CDR3 has 15 residues. Per germline, CDR1 SNHLY and CDR2 FYNNEI. V was pared by 8 bases and J by 0 bases, with 16 bases between. CDR3 DNA sequence: TGTGCCAGCGAAGGCCAGGGGATTTCTAACTATGGCTACACCTTC. Amino acids: CASEGQGISNYGYTF.

In DNA, the CDR3 is TGTGCCAGCTTTGCGGGGGTAGGCTACACCTTC. Encoded protein: CASFAGVGYTF. The V gene is TRBV6-5, the J gene TRBJ1-2, with a tentative D call TRBD1 (5 bases). Per germline, CDR1 MNHEY and CDR2 SVGAGI. The CDR3 consists of 11 residues. V lost 8 bases to trimming and J lost 8 bases, with 12 bases between them.

V is TRBV13 and J is TRBJ2-7, with TRBD1 matching over 10 bases. With V trimmed by 7 bases and J by 2 bases, 8 bases remained unmatched. CDR1 and CDR2 (germline): PRHDT, FYEKMQ (reference sequence). The CDR3 has 15 amino acids. CDR3 in amino acids: CASTFSGTGAYEQYF. CDR3 DNA: TGTGCCAGCACCTTTTCCGGGACAGGGGCCTACGAGCAGTACTTC. Filled out from reference TRBV13 and TRBJ2-7, the complete variable domain reads AAGVIQSPRHLIKEKRETATLKCYPIPRHDTVYWYQQGPGQDPQFLISFYEKMQSDKGSIPDRFSAQQFSDYHSELNMSSLELGDSALYFCASTFSGTGAYEQYFGPGTRLTVT.

This clone was picked up one time. V gene TRBV5-1 combines with J gene TRBJ1-4; TRBD1 might be the D (5 bases). V was shortened by 0 bases and J by 7 bases, with 16 bases between the two germline ends. The CDR3 loop spans 16 amino acids. The germline V gene has CDR1 SGHRS and CDR2 YFSETQ. This CDR3 is CASSLGPQVRGEKLFF. DNA for the CDR3: TGCGCCAGCAGCTTGGGCCCACAGGTACGGGGTGAAAAACTGTTTTTT.

The chain uses TRBV7-8 and TRBJ2-7; TRBD1 or TRBD2 may be the D gene (5 bases each). Germline CDR1 reads SGHVS; CDR2 reads FQNEAQ. The CDR3 totals 12 residues. V dropped 5 bases and J dropped 5 bases, with 10 bases sitting between them. The CDR3 protein is CASSGTFDEQYF. Here the CDR3 DNA reads TGTGCCAGCAGCGGGACGTTCGACGAGCAGTACTTC.

The chain has TRBV3-1 (or the pseudogene TRBV3-2) and TRBJ2-5; either TRBD1 or TRBD2 may fit D (5 bases each). The CDR3 spans 14 residues. Germline values: CDR1 LGHDT, CDR2 YNNKEL (reference sequence). The V gene lost 0 bases and the J gene lost 4 bases, with 9 bases spanning the gap. CDR3 protein: CASSQDSGAETQYF. In DNA, the CDR3 is TGTGCCAGCAGCCAAGATTCCGGGGCAGAGACCCAGTACTTC.

The chain recombines TRBV25-1 with TRBJ2-7; D is uncertain. Germline V gene sequence: CDR1 MGHDK, CDR2 SYGVNS. V was clipped by 7 bases and J by 3 bases, with 10 bases between them. This CDR3 has 12 amino acids. The CDR3 DNA sequence: TGTGCCAGCAAGGATGGGTACTACGAGCAGTACTTC. Translation gives CASKDGYYEQYF.